Listed below are T cell receptor beta chains from one sample, sequenced in a study of blood T cell repertoires in COVID-19. The assay was immunoSEQ multiplex PCR, and TCRdb's table has in-frame clones only and misses some. The data show about 400,000 clones, 80% to 90% seen once. The sequenced sample was peripheral blood. These receptors all stem from a woman in her fifties or sixties with COVID-19, enrolled during active disease. Each CDR3 is given with its conserved first and last residue. The D gene is left open where the match is weak.

>TRBJ2-3|TRBV6-5|-
TGTGCCAGCACCGACTCGGGGGTTACAGATACGCAGTATTTT
CASTDSGVTDTQYF
>TRBJ1-4|TRBV5-6|-
TGTGCCAGCAGCAGAACGGTGGAGGATAATGAAAAACTGTTTTTT
CASSRTVEDNEKLFF
>TRBJ1-2|TRBV6-2/TRBV6-3|-
TGTGCCAGCAGTTACTCGTTTTCAGGGAAAGCGGGAGGCTACACCTTC
CASSYSFSGKAGGYTF
>TRBJ1-2|TRBV27|-
TGTGCCAGCAGTCTAAGACAGACAGATGGCTACACCTTC
CASSLRQTDGYTF
>TRBJ2-7|TRBV4-2|TRBD1
TGTGCCAGCAGCCAAGACGCCTGGGACAGTAGCTCCTACGAGCAGTACTTC
CASSQDAWDSSSYEQYF
>TRBJ2-5|TRBV14|-
TGTGCCAGCAGCCAGGCCCAAGGGGGGGCAAGGGAGACCCAGTACTTC
CASSQAQGGARETQYF
>TRBJ1-2|TRBV11-2|-
TGTGCCAGCGGAACCTCCCGTCCCGACACTTATGGCTACACCTTC
CASGTSRPDTYGYTF
>TRBJ1-1|TRBV11-2|-
TGTGCCAGCAGCTTAGGACGGAGGGCTTTCTTT
CASSLGRRAFF
>TRBJ2-7|TRBV4-1|TRBD2
TGCGCCAGCAGCCGGGCCCCCTGGGGGACTAGCGGGGGGAGCTCCTACGAGCAGTACTTC
CASSRAPWGTSGGSSYEQYF
>TRBJ2-5|TRBV11-3|TRBD1
TGTGCCAGCAGCTCAGGGGGTCCTAGACCAATTGGGGAGACCCAGTACTTC
CASSSGGPRPIGETQYF
>TRBJ2-1|TRBV11-2|TRBD2
TGTGCCAGCAGCCCCCAGCGGGGGGGCTACAATGAGCAGTTCTTC
CASSPQRGGYNEQFF
>TRBJ1-4|TRBV9|TRBD1
TGTGCCAGCAGCGTCGGAGCCGGGACAGGGCAGGAAAAACTGTTTTTT
CASSVGAGTGQEKLFF
>TRBJ1-1|TRBV21-1|-
TGTGCCAGCAGCACCGACAGGGGGCGAGGGAACACTGAAGCTTTCTTT
CASSTDRGRGNTEAFF
>TRBJ2-3|TRBV13|TRBD1
TGTGCCAGCAGCTTCCGGGACAGAAACACAGATACGCAGTATTTT
CASSFRDRNTDTQYF